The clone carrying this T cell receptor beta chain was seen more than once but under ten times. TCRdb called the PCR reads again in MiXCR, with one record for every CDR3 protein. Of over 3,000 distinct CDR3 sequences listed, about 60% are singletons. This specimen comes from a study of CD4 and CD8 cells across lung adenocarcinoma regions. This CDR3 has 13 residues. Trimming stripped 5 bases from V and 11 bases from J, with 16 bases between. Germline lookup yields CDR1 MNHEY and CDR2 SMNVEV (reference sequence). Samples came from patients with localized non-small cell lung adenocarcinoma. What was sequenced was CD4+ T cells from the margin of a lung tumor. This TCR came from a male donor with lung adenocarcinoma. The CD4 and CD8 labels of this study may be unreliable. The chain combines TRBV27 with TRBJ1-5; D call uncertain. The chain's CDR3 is CASSLTMTEAQHF. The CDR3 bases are TGTGCCAGCAGTCTAACGATGACTGAGGCCCAGCATTTT.